The rows below give T cell receptor beta chains drawn from one sample of a study of graft-versus-host responses after intestinal transplantation. The method was immunoSEQ multiplex PCR; TCRdb's version includes in-frame clones alone and lacks a portion of them. Of some 15,000 clones listed, 65% to 90% are singletons. This specimen was ileum tissue, taken roughly 600 days after intestinal transplantation. Receptors originate from a human patient who received an intestinal transplant, so some T cells may come from the graft donor. Both conserved end residues are part of each CDR3. D genes are given only for firm matches. Only some rows state a clone size, as once, few, many or a class for expanded clones.

j_call d_call clone_size v_call cdr3_aa cdr3_nt
TRBJ2-1 TRBD2 . TRBV9 CASSVRTSGLNEQFF TGTGCCAGCAGCGTTCGGACTAGCGGGTTGAATGAGCAGTTCTTC
TRBJ2-2 . . TRBV5-4 CASSLRQASGELFF TGTGCCAGCAGCTTAAGGCAGGCATCTGGGGAGCTGTTTTTT
TRBJ2-7 . . TRBV7-9 CASSLEGGERYEQYF TGTGCCAGCAGCTTAGAAGGGGGAGAACGCTACGAGCAGTACTTC
TRBJ2-7 . . TRBV7-3 CASSSGYGNEQYF TGTGCCAGCAGCTCAGGGTACGGGAACGAGCAGTACTTC
TRBJ2-5 TRBD2 . TRBV6-5 CASSLAGNQETQYF TGTGCCAGCAGTTTAGCGGGGAACCAAGAGACCCAGTACTTC
TRBJ2-7 TRBD1 . TRBV28 CASSSLGGQGTYEQYF TGTGCCAGCAGTTCGTTGGGGGGACAGGGCACTTACGAGCAGTACTTC
TRBJ1-6 . . TRBV25-1 CASSEGGNSPLHF TGTGCCAGCAGTGAAGGAGGGAATTCACCCCTCCACTTT
TRBJ2-2 . . TRBV23-1 CASSLPPVTTRTGELFF TGCGCCAGCAGTCTCCCTCCGGTGACTACCCGCACCGGGGAGCTGTTTTTT
TRBJ2-3 . . TRBV4-1 CASSQAPPGASTDTQYF TGCGCCAGCAGCCAAGCCCCGCCGGGGGCTAGCACAGATACGCAGTATTTT
TRBJ1-2 TRBD1 . TRBV19 CASSITGQGSYGYTF TGTGCCAGTAGTATCACCGGACAGGGGAGCTATGGCTACACCTTC
TRBJ1-3 . . TRBV4-2 CASSQGLGRRGNTIYF TGTGCCAGCAGCCAAGGGCTGGGCCGACGGGGAAACACCATATATTTT
TRBJ1-4 . . TRBV28 CASRSATNEKLFF TGTGCCAGCAGGTCCGCAACTAATGAAAAACTGTTTTTT
TRBJ1-2 . . TRBV11-2 CASSPSGGGYTF TGTGCCAGCAGCCCTTCGGGGGGTGGCTACACCTTC
TRBJ2-1 . . TRBV4-2 CASSQVTVPDNEQFF TGTGCCAGCAGCCAAGTAACCGTCCCAGACAATGAGCAGTTCTTC
TRBJ2-5 . . TRBV2 CASNPLVTQETQYF TGTGCCAGCAACCCCCTAGTAACCCAAGAGACCCAGTACTTC
TRBJ2-7 . . TRBV11-2 CASSLRRGEAYEQYF TGTGCCAGCAGCCTACGGAGGGGGGAAGCCTACGAGCAGTACTTC
TRBJ1-4 TRBD1 . TRBV5-1 CASSSPGQPDEKLFF TGCGCCAGCAGCTCACCGGGACAGCCGGATGAAAAACTGTTTTTT
TRBJ1-6 TRBD1 . TRBV7-9 CASSARQGPGNSPLHF TGTGCCAGCAGCGCCAGACAGGGGCCCGGAAATTCGCCCCTCCACTTT
TRBJ2-1 TRBD2 . TRBV13 CASSERLAGGLHNEQFF TGTGCCAGCAGCGAGAGACTAGCGGGGGGGCTCCACAATGAGCAGTTCTTC
TRBJ1-2 TRBD1 few TRBV5-4 CASSSWDRGGYTF TGTGCCAGCAGCTCATGGGACAGGGGCGGCTACACCTTC
TRBJ2-5 . . TRBV5-6 CASSPLSEGQEQYF TGTGCCAGCAGCCCTCTGAGTGAGGGGCAGGAGCAGTACTTC
TRBJ1-1 . . TRBV5-1 CASSLIRGGNTEAFF TGCGCCAGCAGCTTGATTCGGGGGGGAAACACTGAAGCTTTCTTT
TRBJ2-5 . . TRBV2 CASSEARVETQYF TGTGCCAGCAGTGAAGCCCGGGTGGAGACCCAGTACTTC
TRBJ1-1 TRBD1 . TRBV27 CASSPGTGGARSTEAFF TGTGCCAGCAGTCCCGGGACAGGGGGCGCGAGGAGTACTGAAGCTTTCTTT
TRBJ2-1 TRBD2 . TRBV5-1 CASSLSGTSGGLQFF TGCGCCAGCAGCCTTTCCGGGACTAGCGGGGGCCTCCAGTTCTTC
TRBJ2-7 . . TRBV5-6 CASSPRASYEQYF TGTGCCAGCAGTCCGAGGGCCTCCTACGAGCAGTACTTC
TRBJ2-3 TRBD1 . TRBV10-3 CAISVGQGATDTQYF TGTGCCATCAGTGTCGGACAGGGGGCGACAGATACGCAGTATTTT
TRBJ2-1 TRBD1 . TRBV4-1 CASSHRTGEKEQFF TGCGCCAGCAGCCACAGGACAGGGGAAAAGGAGCAGTTCTTC
TRBJ1-1 TRBD1 . TRBV15 CATSVGQGNTEAFF TGTGCCACCAGCGTTGGACAGGGCAACACTGAAGCTTTCTTT
TRBJ2-3 . . TRBV4-1 CASSLKVGGSTDTQYF TGCGCCAGCAGCCTTAAAGTCGGCGGAAGCACAGATACGCAGTATTTT
TRBJ1-1 . . TRBV5-1 CASSLGGGANTEAFF TGCGCCAGCAGCTTGGGGGGTGGTGCGAACACTGAAGCTTTCTTT
TRBJ2-2 . once TRBV11-2 CASSVTGSAGELFF TGTGCCAGCAGCGTAACAGGGTCAGCCGGGGAGCTGTTTTTT
TRBJ2-7 TRBD2 once TRBV2 CASNPGGDGEQYF TGTGCCAGCAATCCTGGGGGGGACGGCGAGCAGTACTTC
TRBJ2-1 . . TRBV21-1 CASAFPSSYNEQFF TGTGCCAGCGCCTTCCCGAGCTCCTACAATGAGCAGTTCTTC
TRBJ2-5 . . TRBV4-1 CASSQNPGTRSLRTQYF TGCGCCAGCAGCCAAAACCCCGGGACAAGGTCCTTGAGGACCCAGTACTTC
TRBJ1-2 . . TRBV15 CATSIDGVDGYTF TGTGCCACCAGCATCGACGGGGTGGATGGCTACACCTTC
TRBJ2-7 . few TRBV21-1 CASSKGPGAAGVTSYEQYF TGTGCCAGCAGCAAAGGCCCCGGGGCAGCGGGGGTTACCTCCTACGAGCAGTACTTC
TRBJ2-7 . few TRBV5-8 CASSFPYEQYF TGTGCCAGCAGCTTCCCCTACGAGCAGTACTTC
TRBJ2-5 . . TRBV7-9 CASSLGRNQETQYF TGTGCCAGCAGCTTAGGACGGAACCAAGAGACCCAGTACTTC
TRBJ1-2 . . TRBV19 CASQSGGDNDYGYTF TGTGCCAGTCAGTCCGGGGGCGATAATGACTATGGCTACACCTTC
TRBJ1-2 . . TRBV11-2 CASSSRQAYGYTF TGTGCCAGCAGCTCGCGACAGGCCTATGGCTACACCTTC
TRBJ1-2 TRBD1 . TRBV19 CASISEWDRGNGYTF TGTGCCAGTATCTCAGAATGGGACAGGGGGAACGGCTACACCTTC
TRBJ2-2 . . TRBV10-3 CASLGLNTGELFF TGTGCCAGCCTCGGTCTAAACACCGGGGAGCTGTTTTTT
TRBJ2-4 . . TRBV30 CAWTTGLAKNIQYF TGTGCCTGGACTACAGGCTTAGCCAAAAACATTCAGTACTTC
TRBJ2-6 . . TRBV30 CAWGSGANVLTF TGTGCCTGGGGCTCTGGGGCCAACGTCCTGACTTTC
TRBJ2-5 . . TRBV2 CASSEDLGKAGTQYF TGTGCCAGCAGTGAAGACCTCGGGAAGGCCGGGACCCAGTACTTC
TRBJ1-1 . . TRBV10-2 CASSGSRDGLEAFF TGCGCCAGCAGTGGGAGTAGGGACGGCCTCGAAGCTTTCTTT
TRBJ2-3 . . TRBV6-1 CASSVPGEDTQYF TGTGCCAGCAGCGTCCCAGGGGAGGATACGCAGTATTTT
TRBJ2-7 . . TRBV6-4 CASSGIRDSYEQYF TGTGCCAGCAGTGGTATTCGGGACTCCTACGAGCAGTACTTC
TRBJ1-5 . . TRBV6-4 CASSRGPNQPQHF TGTGCCAGCAGTAGGGGTCCCAATCAGCCCCAGCATTTT
TRBJ2-2 . . TRBV30 CAWSQGVGELFF TGTGCCTGGAGTCAGGGAGTCGGGGAGCTGTTTTTT
TRBJ2-3 TRBD2 . TRBV27 CASSFERGGADTQYF TGTGCCAGCAGTTTTGAGCGGGGGGGCGCGGATACGCAGTATTTT
TRBJ2-1 TRBD1 . TRBV19 CASSIEITGGVFGEQFF TGTGCCAGTAGTATAGAGATAACAGGGGGCGTTTTCGGCGAGCAGTTCTTC